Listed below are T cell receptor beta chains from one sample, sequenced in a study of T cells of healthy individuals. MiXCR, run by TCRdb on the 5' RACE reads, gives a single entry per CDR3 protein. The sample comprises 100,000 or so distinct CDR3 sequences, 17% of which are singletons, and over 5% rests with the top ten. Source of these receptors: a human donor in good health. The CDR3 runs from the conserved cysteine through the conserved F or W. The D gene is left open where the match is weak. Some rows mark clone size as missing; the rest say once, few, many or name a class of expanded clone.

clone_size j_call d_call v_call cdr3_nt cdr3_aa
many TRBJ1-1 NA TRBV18 TGTGCCAGCTCACGGGGGACGGATGACACTGAAGCTTTCTTT CASSRGTDDTEAFF
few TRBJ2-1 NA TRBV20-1 TGCAGTGCTAGCGCCCCAGGGAAGGCGCAGTTCTTC CSASAPGKAQFF
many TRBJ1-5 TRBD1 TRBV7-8 TGTGCCAGCAGCCAATTCTCCGGGACAGATAATCAGCCCCAGCATTTT CASSQFSGTDNQPQHF
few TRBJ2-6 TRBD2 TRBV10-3 TGTGCCATCACTGGACTAGCGGGAGGTCCTGGGGCCAACGTCCTGACTTTC CAITGLAGGPGANVLTF
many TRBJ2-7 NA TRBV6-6 TGTGCCAGCAGTTACTCAAACCGACGGACCTACGAGCAGTACTTC CASSYSNRRTYEQYF
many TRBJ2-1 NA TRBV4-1 TGCGCCAGCAGCCAAGGTACCCGCCTCCTTGTCCCTAGCTCCTACAATGAGCAGTTCTTC CASSQGTRLLVPSSYNEQFF
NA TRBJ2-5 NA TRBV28 TGTGCCAGCAGTTTGGGACGGCGCAAAGAGACCCAGTACTTC CASSLGRRKETQYF
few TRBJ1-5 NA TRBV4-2 TGTGCCAGCAGCCAAGGGAGCAATCAGCCCCAGCATTTT CASSQGSNQPQHF
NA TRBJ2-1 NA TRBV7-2 TGTGCCAGCAGCTTAGCGTTAGCGGCGACGTACAATGAGCAGTTCTTC CASSLALAATYNEQFF
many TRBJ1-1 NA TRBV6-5 TGTGCCAGCAGTACCCTGTTGGGAGTCACTGAAGCTTTCTTT CASSTLLGVTEAFF
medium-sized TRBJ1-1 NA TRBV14 TGTGCCAGCAGCCAAGAGACACGGAACACTGAAGCTTTCTTT CASSQETRNTEAFF
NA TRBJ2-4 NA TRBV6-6 TGTGCCAGCAGTTTAGGACAGCTTAAAAACATTCAGTACTTC CASSLGQLKNIQYF
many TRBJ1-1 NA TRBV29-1 TGCAGCGTTGAAGATCGGGCGGGGAACACTGAAGCTTTCTTT CSVEDRAGNTEAFF
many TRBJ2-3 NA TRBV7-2 TGTGCCAGCAGCTCTGGAAACAGCGCGCAGTATTTT CASSSGNSAQYF
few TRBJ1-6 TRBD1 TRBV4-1 TGCGCCAGCAGCCAAGATCGGACAGGCAACTCCTATAATTCACCCCTCCACTTT CASSQDRTGNSYNSPLHF
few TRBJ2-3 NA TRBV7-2 TGTGCCAGCAGCTCCGAGCGCCCATTCAGTACGCAGTATTTT CASSSERPFSTQYF
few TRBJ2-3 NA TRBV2 TGTGCCAGCAGTGAGGGCACAGATACGCAGTATTTT CASSEGTDTQYF
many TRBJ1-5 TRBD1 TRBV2 TGTGCCAGCAGTAAAGACAGGGATCTTCAGCCCCAGCATTTT CASSKDRDLQPQHF
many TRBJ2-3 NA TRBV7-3 TGTGCCAGCAGCCCTGGGGCGGGAGATACGCAGTATTTT CASSPGAGDTQYF
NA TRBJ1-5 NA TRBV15 TGTGCCACCAGCCTCTCTAGCAATCAGCCCCAGCATTTT CATSLSSNQPQHF
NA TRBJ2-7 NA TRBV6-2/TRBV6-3 TGTGCCAGCAATAGGGGCAACCACTACGAGCAGTACTTC CASNRGNHYEQYF
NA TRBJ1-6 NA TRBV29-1 TGCAGCGTTGAATTTGTGGTTAGCTCCTATAATTCACCCCTCCACTTT CSVEFVVSSYNSPLHF
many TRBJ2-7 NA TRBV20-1 TGCAGTGCTCGTACCTCCCGGGCAGGGATTGCCTACGAGCAGTACTTC CSARTSRAGIAYEQYF
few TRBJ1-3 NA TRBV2 TGTGCCAGCAGTGAGGGCGGAAACACCATATATTTT CASSEGGNTIYF
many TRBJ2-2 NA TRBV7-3 TGTGCCAGCAGCTTTATGTCCAACACCGGGGAGCTGTTTTTT CASSFMSNTGELFF
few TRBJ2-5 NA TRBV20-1 TGCAGTGCGGCCCGACAGCAAGAGACCCAGTACTTC CSAARQQETQYF
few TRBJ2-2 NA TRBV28 TGTGCCAGCAGTTTATGGGGCACCGGGGAGCTGTTTTTT CASSLWGTGELFF
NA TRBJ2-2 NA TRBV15 TGTGCCACCAGCAGAGGGGAACACCCGAACACCGGGGAGCTGTTTTTT CATSRGEHPNTGELFF
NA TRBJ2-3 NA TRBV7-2 TGTGCCAGCAGCTCCGGGACCTCTAACACAGATACGCAGTATTTT CASSSGTSNTDTQYF
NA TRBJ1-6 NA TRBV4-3 TGCGCCAGCAGCCAAGATTTAAATTCACCCCTCCACTTT CASSQDLNSPLHF
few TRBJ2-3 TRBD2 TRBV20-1 TGCAGTGCTAGTCTAGCGGGGGTAGATACGCAGTATTTT CSASLAGVDTQYF
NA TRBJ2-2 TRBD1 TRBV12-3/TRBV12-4 TGTGCCAGCAGCCAGACAGGGGGCTTCACCGGGGAGCTGTTTTTT CASSQTGGFTGELFF
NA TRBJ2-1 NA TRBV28 TGTGCCAGCAGTTTATTTGTAGGGAACTACAATGAGCAGTTCTTC CASSLFVGNYNEQFF
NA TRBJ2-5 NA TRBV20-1 TGCAGTGCTCCCAGTCCGAGCGGAGAGACCCAGTACTTC CSAPSPSGETQYF
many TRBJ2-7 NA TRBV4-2 TGTGCCAGCAGCCACCGTCTCCTGGACAGTGCCTACGAGCAGTACTTC CASSHRLLDSAYEQYF
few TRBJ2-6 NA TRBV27 TGTGCCAGCAGTTTCGGAAACGGAGGGCGTGGGGCCAACGTCCTGACTTTC CASSFGNGGRGANVLTF
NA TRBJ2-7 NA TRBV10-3 TGTGCCATCAGTCAACAGACTGAATACGAGCAGTACTTC CAISQQTEYEQYF
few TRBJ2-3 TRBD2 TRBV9 TGTGCCAGCAGCGTAGTTGGGGGGGGGAGCTCCAGCACAGATACGCAGTATTTT CASSVVGGGSSSTDTQYF
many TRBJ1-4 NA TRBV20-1 TGCAGTGCTAGAAATTCCTACAGGGCAACTAATGAAAAACTGTTTTTT CSARNSYRATNEKLFF
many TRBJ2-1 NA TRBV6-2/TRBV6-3 TGTGCCAGCAGTCCGACACTGGAAACGTACAATGAGCAGTTCTTC CASSPTLETYNEQFF
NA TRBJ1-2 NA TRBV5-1 TGCGCCAGCAGCTTGGGGAGCTTAGCTAACTATGGCTACACCTTC CASSLGSLANYGYTF
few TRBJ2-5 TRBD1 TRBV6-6 TGTGCCAGCAGTTACCCTCCGGGACAGAAGAATTTAGGGCAAGAGACCCAGTACTTC CASSYPPGQKNLGQETQYF
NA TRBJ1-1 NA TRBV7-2 TGTGCCAGCAGCTTACTGATCGGGGGGAACACTGAAGCTTTCTTT CASSLLIGGNTEAFF
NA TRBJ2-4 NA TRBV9 TGTGCCAGCAGCGTAGGTCCAGACAACATTCAGTACTTC CASSVGPDNIQYF
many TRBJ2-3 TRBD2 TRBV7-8 TGTGCCAGCAGCTTACCCCGGGTGGGGGGGGTTGCAGATACGCAGTATTTT CASSLPRVGGVADTQYF
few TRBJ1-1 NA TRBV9 TGTGCCAGCAGCGTATTTTCAGTCGGGTGGGAGGGCACTGAAGCTTTCTTT CASSVFSVGWEGTEAFF
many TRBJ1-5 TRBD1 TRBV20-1 TGCAGTGCGGGAGGACAGGCTCTTAATCAGCCCCAGCATTTT CSAGGQALNQPQHF
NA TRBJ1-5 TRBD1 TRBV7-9 TGTGCCAGCAGCTTGGGGGACAGCGGGGGTGGCAATCAGCCCCAGCATTTT CASSLGDSGGGNQPQHF
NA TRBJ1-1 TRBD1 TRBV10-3 TGTGCCATCAGTGTCGACAGGGGCGGGACTGAAGCTTTCTTT CAISVDRGGTEAFF
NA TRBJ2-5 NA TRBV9 TGTGCCAGCAGCGTCTGGGGCCAAGAGACCCAGTACTTC CASSVWGQETQYF
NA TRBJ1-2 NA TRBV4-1 TGCGCCAGCAGCCAAGAGGTCTCCTATGGCTACACCTTC CASSQEVSYGYTF
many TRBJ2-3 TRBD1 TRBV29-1 TGCAGCTACATACAGGGGGCAGATACGCAGTATTTT CSYIQGADTQYF
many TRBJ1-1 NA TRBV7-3 TGTGCCAGCAGCTTATTAGGGGGCACTGAAGCTTTCTTT CASSLLGGTEAFF
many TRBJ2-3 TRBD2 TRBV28 TGTGCCAGCAGTTCAGGGCGGGAGAGGGGAGATACGCAGTATTTT CASSSGRERGDTQYF
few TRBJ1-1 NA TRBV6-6 TGTGCCAGCAGTTACGGCTTCGGCGCGGAGGCTTTCTTT CASSYGFGAEAFF